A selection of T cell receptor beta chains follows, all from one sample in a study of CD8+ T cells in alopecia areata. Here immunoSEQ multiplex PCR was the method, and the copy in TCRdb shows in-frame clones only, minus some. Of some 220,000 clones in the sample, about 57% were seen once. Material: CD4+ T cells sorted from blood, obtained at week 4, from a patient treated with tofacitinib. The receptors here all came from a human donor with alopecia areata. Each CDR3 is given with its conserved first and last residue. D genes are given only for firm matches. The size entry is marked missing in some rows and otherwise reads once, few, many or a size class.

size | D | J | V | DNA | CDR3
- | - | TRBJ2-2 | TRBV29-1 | TGCAGCGTTGATAGGGGAAGCACCGGGGAGCTGTTTTTT | CSVDRGSTGELFF
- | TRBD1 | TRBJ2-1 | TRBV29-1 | TGCAGCGTTGAAGGGGGACAGGGGGCAAACAATGAGCAGTTCTTC | CSVEGGQGANNEQFF
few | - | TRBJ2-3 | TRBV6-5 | TGTGCCAGCAGTTACTCCGTGACCGGAGGATATACGCAGTATTTT | CASSYSVTGGYTQYF
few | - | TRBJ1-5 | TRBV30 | TGTGCCTGGAGTGTAGGACAGCGACTCAATCAGCCCCAGCATTTT | CAWSVGQRLNQPQHF
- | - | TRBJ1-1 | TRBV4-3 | TGCGCCAGCAGCCAAGATCGACAGGCGGAAGCTTTCTTT | CASSQDRQAEAFF
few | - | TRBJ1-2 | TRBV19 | TGTGCCAGTAGTATGGGGGAAAACTATGGCTACACCTTC | CASSMGENYGYTF
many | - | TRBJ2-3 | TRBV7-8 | TGTGCCAGCAGCCCCCGGGGGACCGGCACAGATACGCAGTATTTT | CASSPRGTGTDTQYF
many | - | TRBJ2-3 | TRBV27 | TGTGCCAGCAGATATAAGGGCGATAGAGATACGCAGTATTTT | CASRYKGDRDTQYF
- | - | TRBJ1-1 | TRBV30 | TGTGCCTGGAGTGTTTCTGAAGCTTTCTTT | CAWSVSEAFF
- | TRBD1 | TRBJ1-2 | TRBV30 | TGTGCCTGGAGCCGGACAGGGGGTTATGGCTACACCTTC | CAWSRTGGYGYTF
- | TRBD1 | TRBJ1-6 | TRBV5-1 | TGCGCCAGCAGCTTGGAGGAAGGGGGCTATTCACCCCTCCACTTT | CASSLEEGGYSPLHF
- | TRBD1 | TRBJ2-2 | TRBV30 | TGTGCCTGGATGTTAGGGGGCACCACCGGGGAGCTGTTTTTT | CAWMLGGTTGELFF
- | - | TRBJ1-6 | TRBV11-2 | TGTGCCAGCAGCTTTGGGACCGCCTATAACCTCCACTTT | CASSFGTAYNLHF
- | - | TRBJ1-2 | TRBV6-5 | TGTGCCAGCAAGGGGATTGGCTACACCTTC | CASKGIGYTF
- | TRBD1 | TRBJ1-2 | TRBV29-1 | TGCAGCGCCAGAACAGGGGCGGGAGGCTACACCTTC | CSARTGAGGYTF
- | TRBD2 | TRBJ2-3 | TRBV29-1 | TGCAGCGTAGGACTAGCGGGGACGCGGGATACGCAGTATTTT | CSVGLAGTRDTQYF
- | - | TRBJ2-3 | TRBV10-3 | TGTGCCATCAGCGATAGCCCGAAAGATACGCAGTATTTT | CAISDSPKDTQYF
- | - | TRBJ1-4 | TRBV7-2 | TGTGCCAGCAGCCACTCCTGGACGCGAACTAATGAAAAACTGTTTTTT | CASSHSWTRTNEKLFF
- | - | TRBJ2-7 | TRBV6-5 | TGTGCCAGCAGTTACGCGGCAGTCAAGGACTACGAGCAGTACTTC | CASSYAAVKDYEQYF
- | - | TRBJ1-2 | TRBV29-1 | TGCAGCACTTCCCGGAGGAACTATGGCTACACCTTC | CSTSRRNYGYTF
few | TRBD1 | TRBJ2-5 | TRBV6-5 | TGTGCCAGCAGTCCGCCCGGGACAGGAGGGACCCAGTACTTC | CASSPPGTGGTQYF
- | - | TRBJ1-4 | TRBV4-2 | TGTGCCAGCAGCCAAGTACGCCAGGGGTTGAACGGGAGTGAAAAACTGTTTTTT | CASSQVRQGLNGSEKLFF
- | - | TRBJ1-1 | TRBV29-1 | TGCAGCGTTGGCCGCGAAACAGCTGAAGCTTTCTTT | CSVGRETAEAFF
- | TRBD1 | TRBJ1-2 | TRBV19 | TGTGCCACAAAGCCGGACAGGGGAATTGGCTACACCTTC | CATKPDRGIGYTF
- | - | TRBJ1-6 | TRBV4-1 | TGCGCCAGCAGCCAAGCAGGGGAGTGGATAAATTCACCCCTCCACTTT | CASSQAGEWINSPLHF
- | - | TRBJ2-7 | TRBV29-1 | TGCAGCGTTACAACAGGGTACTACGAGCAGTACTTC | CSVTTGYYEQYF
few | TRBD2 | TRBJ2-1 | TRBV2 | TGTGCCAGCAGTGAAAGGACTAGTCGCAATGAGCAGTTCTTC | CASSERTSRNEQFF
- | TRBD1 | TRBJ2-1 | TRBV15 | TGTGCCACCAGCGGAGAGCAGGGGGTCAATGAGCAGTTCTTC | CATSGEQGVNEQFF
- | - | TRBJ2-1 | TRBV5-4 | TGTGCCAGCAGCAACAGTGGCGATGAGCAGTTCTTC | CASSNSGDEQFF
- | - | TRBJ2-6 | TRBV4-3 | TGCGCCAGCAGCCGATCGCCGGGGAGCTCTGGGGCCAACGTCCTGACTTTC | CASSRSPGSSGANVLTF
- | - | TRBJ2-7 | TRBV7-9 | TGTGCCAGCAGCTCCCCCACTTCACAGCGGTACTTC | CASSSPTSQRYF
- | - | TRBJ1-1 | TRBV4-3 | TGCGCCAGCAGCCAAGATTCCGACACTGAAGCTTTCTTT | CASSQDSDTEAFF
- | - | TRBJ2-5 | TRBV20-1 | TGCAGTGCTAGAGATTGGGAGACCCAGTACTTC | CSARDWETQYF
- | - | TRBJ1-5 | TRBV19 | TGTGCCAGTAGTTCAGGGATTTTAAGCAATCAGCCCCAGCATTTT | CASSSGILSNQPQHF
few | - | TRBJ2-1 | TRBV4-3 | TGCGCCAGCAGCCAAAACTGGCTAAGCGGCAATGAGCAGTTCTTC | CASSQNWLSGNEQFF
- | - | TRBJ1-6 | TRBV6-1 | TGTGCCAGCAGTGTTTCATGGGTGTCGAATTCACCCCTCCACTTT | CASSVSWVSNSPLHF
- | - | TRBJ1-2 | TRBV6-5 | TGTGCCAGCAGTTTGGACAGCCAGTATGGCTACACCTTC | CASSLDSQYGYTF
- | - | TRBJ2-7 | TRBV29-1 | TGCAGCGTTGAAGATGTTGGCAGCTACGAGCAGTACTTC | CSVEDVGSYEQYF
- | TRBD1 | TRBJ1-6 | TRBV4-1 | TGCGCCAGCAGAGCGGGACAGGGGAATTCACCCCTCCACTTT | CASRAGQGNSPLHF
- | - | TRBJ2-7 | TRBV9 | TGTGCCAGCAGCGTAGAGGGGACGCAATACGAGCAGTACTTC | CASSVEGTQYEQYF
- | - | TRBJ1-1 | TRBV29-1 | TGCAGCGCCGCCGGACGAATAGGGGACACTGAAGCTTTCTTT | CSAAGRIGDTEAFF
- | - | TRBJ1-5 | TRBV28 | TGTGCCAGCAGGGCAGCCTATAGCAATCAGCCCCAGCATTTT | CASRAAYSNQPQHF
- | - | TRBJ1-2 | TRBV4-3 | TGCGCCAGCAGCCAAGATATAGCCGAACTGGGACTTCCCCACTATGGCTACACCTTC | CASSQDIAELGLPHYGYTF
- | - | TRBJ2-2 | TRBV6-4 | TGTGCCAGCAGTGTATCTGGGCTTCCCACCGGGGAGCTGTTTTTT | CASSVSGLPTGELFF
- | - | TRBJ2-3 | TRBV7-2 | TGTGCCAGCAGCTTATCGGGGGGCACAGATACGCAGTATTTT | CASSLSGGTDTQYF
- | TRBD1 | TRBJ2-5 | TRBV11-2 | TGTGCCAGCAGCTTTTTACAGGGGCAAGGAGAGACCCAGTACTTC | CASSFLQGQGETQYF
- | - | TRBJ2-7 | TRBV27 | TGTGCCAGCACCAAGACTAGCTCCTACGAGCAGTACTTC | CASTKTSSYEQYF
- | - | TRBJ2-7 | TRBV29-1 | TGCAGCGTTGCCCGGGACTCCTACGAGCAGTACTTC | CSVARDSYEQYF
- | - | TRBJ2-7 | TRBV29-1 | TGCAGCGTTCGGAGTTGGTCACTTCCCTACGAGCAGTACTTC | CSVRSWSLPYEQYF
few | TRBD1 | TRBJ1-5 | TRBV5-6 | TGTGCCAGCAGCATCGGGACAGGGGGCAGCAATCAGCCCCAGCATTTT | CASSIGTGGSNQPQHF
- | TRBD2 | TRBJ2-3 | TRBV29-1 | TGCAGCGTTCCCCCGGGACTAGCGGGGCCCCAGACGCAGTATTTT | CSVPPGLAGPQTQYF
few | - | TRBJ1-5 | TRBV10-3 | TGTGCCATCAGGCAGGGGAGAGATCAGCCCCAGCATTTT | CAIRQGRDQPQHF
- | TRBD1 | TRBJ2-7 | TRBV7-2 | TGTGCCAGCAGCGCCGGACAGGGGCCCTACGAGCAGTACTTC | CASSAGQGPYEQYF
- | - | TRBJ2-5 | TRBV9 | TGTGCCAGCAGCGCGACACCAGGGGAGACCCAGTACTTC | CASSATPGETQYF
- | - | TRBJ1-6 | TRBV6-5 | TGTGCCAGCAGCTTTCAAGACGGTTCACCCCTCCACTTT | CASSFQDGSPLHF
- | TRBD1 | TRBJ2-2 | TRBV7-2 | TGTGCCAGCAGCCCCGGACAGGGGAGCACCGGGGAGCTGTTTTTT | CASSPGQGSTGELFF